Described below is a single T cell receptor (beta chain) sequence and its context. This record belongs to a study of blood T cell repertoires in COVID-19. On the study more broadly: The United States, Italy and Spain provided the acute and convalescent COVID-19 samples. The analysed material was cDNA or gDNA that came from T cells, B-cell-depleted T cells, or PBMCs.

In germline, CDR1 is SGHNT, CDR2 YENEEA. The length of the CDR3 is 15 residues. V was trimmed by 5 bases and J by 3 bases, leaving 13 bases between them. Authors' analysis steps: Reference gene primer amplification gave nucleated cell count estimates. The method was immunoSEQ multiplex PCR; TCRdb's version includes in-frame clones alone and lacks a portion of them. For V, J and clone size, that table is used; D and trimming come from the DNA. This sample has around 190,000 clones, with roughly 77% found just once. The sequenced sample was peripheral blood. The receptor comes from an older man with active or convalescent COVID-19. J is TRBJ2-2 and V is TRBV11-3; tentative D call: TRBD2 (6 bases). The CDR3: CASSARGGDTGELFF. The CDR3 coding sequence is TGTGCCAGCAGCGCGCGGGGAGGTGACACCGGGGAGCTGTTTTTT.